Shown below are 10 T cell receptor beta chains from a single sample sequenced in a study of vaccination effects on CD4 cells after COVID-19. Assay: immunoSEQ multiplex PCR; the TCRdb copy retains only in-frame clones and omits some. The sample contains about 45,000 clones, 60% to 75% of which appear only once. Within the ViraFEST assay, antigen-specific CD4+ T cells underwent expansion with viral peptide pools prior to sequencing. It was after 10 days of culture that CD4+ T cells were isolated. Confirmation by PCR established that the person had SARS-CoV-2 infection between March and December 2020. The antigens these receptors bind are not known. The sequences come from CD4+ T cells from PBMCs cultured with a peptide pool, collected before COVID-19 vaccination. Source of these receptors: a human donor who had a prior SARS-CoV-2 infection.

This clone was detected only a few times. V and J are TRBV6-5 and TRBJ1-2; 10 bases are shared with TRBD1. The CDR3 has 12 residues. V lost 7 bases, J lost 8 bases, and 4 bases stayed unmatched. In germline, CDR1 is MNHEY, CDR2 SVGAGI. The CDR3 nucleotides read TGTGCCAGCACCGACAGGGGGCAAGGCTACACCTTC. It yields the protein CASTDRGQGYTF.

The genes are TRBV9 and TRBJ2-2, with 7 bases identical to TRBD2. The germline V gene has CDR1 SGDLS and CDR2 YYNGEE. The CDR3 loop spans 14 amino acids. J lost 6 bases, V lost 0 bases, and 2 bases had no gene match. CDR3: CASSVGLAAGELFF. CDR3 coding DNA: TGTGCCAGCAGCGTAGGTCTAGCGGCCGGGGAGCTGTTTTTT.

The chain joins TRBV18 to TRBJ1-5, with D hard to call. CDR1 is KGHSH, CDR2 LQKENI, per germline. Trimming removed 2 bases at V and 7 bases at J, with 15 bases between. The CDR3 length is 15 residues. CDR3 protein: CASSPSYGRAQPQHF. The CDR3 DNA reads as TGTGCCAGCTCACCAAGCTACGGGAGGGCCCAGCCCCAGCATTTT.

The chain links TRBV25-1 to TRBJ2-1; no clear D. CDR3 length: 14 residues. Per the germline V gene, CDR1 is MGHDK and CDR2 is SYGVNS. V was trimmed by 0 bases and J by 8 bases, leaving 11 bases between them. The DNA of the CDR3 is TGTGCCAGCAGTGAATACCCGCATTCGGATGAGCAGTTCTTC. Protein: CASSEYPHSDEQFF. Full variable domain (remainder filled in from reference TRBV25-1 and TRBJ2-1): EADIYQTPRYLVIGTGKKITLECSQTMGHDKMYWYQQDPGMELHLIHYSYGVNSTEKGDLSSESTVSRIRTEHFPLTLESARPSHTSQYLCASSEYPHSDEQFFGPGTRLTVL.

This clone was observed a few times. One end of the junction varies from germline; a read error may be responsible. The V gene is TRBV28, the J gene TRBJ1-1; D gene ambiguous. CDR1 is MDHEN and CDR2 is SYDVKM in the germline V gene. The CDR3 spans 15 residues. CDR3: CASSSLRGLKTEAFF. CDR3 coding DNA: TGTGCCAGCAGTTCTTTACGGGGTTTGAAGACTGAAGCTTTCTTT.

The V gene is TRBV12-5, the J gene TRBJ1-5; 7 positions match TRBD1. V dropped 5 bases and J dropped 5; count of bases not matched to a gene: 6. The CDR3 has 14 amino acids. Germline V gene lookup returns CDR1 LGHNT and CDR2 FRNRAP. CDR3 nucleotide sequence: TGTGCTAGTGGTCAAGGGGGCCGAGATCAGCCCCAGCATTTT. Amino acids: CASGQGGRDQPQHF. The full variable domain, its missing parts supplied by reference TRBV12-5 and TRBJ1-5, is DARVTQTPRHKVTEMGQEVTMRCQPILGHNTVFWYRQTMMQGLELLAYFRNRAPLDDSGMPKDRFSAEMPDATLATLKIQPSEPRDSAVYFCASGQGGRDQPQHFGDGTRLSIL.

CDR3 in amino acids: CASSLEGTYYGYTF. The CDR3 region has the DNA TGTGCCAGCAGCTTGGAAGGGACGTACTATGGCTACACCTTC. J is TRBJ1-2 and V is TRBV5-8; maybe TRBD1 (5 bases). With 0 bases removed from V and 3 bases from J, the gap between germline ends came to 9 bases. This CDR3 is built from 14 residues. The V gene's germline CDR1 is SGHTS and CDR2 YDEGEE.

The chain links TRBV5-1 to TRBJ2-5; 7 nucleotides match TRBD1. V dropped 4 bases and J dropped 0; count of bases not matched to a gene: 6. The CDR3 spans 15 residues. CDR1 and CDR2 (germline): SGHRS, YFSETQ. CDR3 in DNA: TGCGCCAGCAGCCGTGGACAGGCCCACCAAGAGACCCAGTACTTC. It encodes CASSRGQAHQETQYF.

The chain recombines TRBV5-1 with TRBJ1-4; D is ambiguous. V dropped 4 bases and J dropped 8 bases, with 15 bases sitting between them. The CDR3 spans 14 residues. The germline V gene encodes CDR1 SGHRS and CDR2 YFSETQ. The CDR3, as DNA: TGCGCCAGCAGCCCCTGGGCCCAAAAGGAAAAACTGTTTTTT. It specifies CASSPWAQKEKLFF.

The chain is built from TRBV5-1 and TRBJ2-4, with 8 bases fitting TRBD2. The germline CDR1 and CDR2 sequences are SGHRS and YFSETQ. V dropped 4 bases and J dropped 5; count of bases not matched to a gene: 11. This CDR3 is built from 16 residues. The CDR3 sequence is CASSRSGSGNQNIQYF. The CDR3 DNA is TGCGCCAGCAGCCGGTCGGGTAGCGGGAATCAAAACATTCAGTACTTC.